This entry lists 17 T cell receptor beta chains sequenced from one sample in a study of T cells in Graves' hyperthyroidism and ophthalmopathy (dated by TCRdb to the late 2010s). The method behind the library was multiplex PCR. The sequencer was an Illumina HiSeq 2000. The TCR beta CDR3 regions were amplified from the RNA transcripts. The TCR CDR3 was subjected to a first round of RT-PCR using the HTBI primer set and the Qiagen OneStep RT-PCR kit. TCRdb handled the public reads itself, with Q25 trimming in fastp and clone calling in MiXCR, and kept productive beta chains. Each entry is one CDR3 protein sequence, shown with its most common DNA and genes. Counted in this sample were more than 550,000 distinct CDR3 sequences; 17% of them appeared once. About 14% of the sample belongs to the ten largest clones. Sequencing used blood. The receptors were gathered from a man in his fifties or sixties with Graves' hyperthyroidism.

This clonotype was found many times. This chain connects TRBV20-1 to TRBJ1-5, with no clear D. The CDR3 has 13 residues. Germline loops: CDR1 DFQATT, CDR2 SNEGSKA (reference sequence). Trimming took 4 bases from V and 3 from J, leaving 10 bases between them. In DNA form, the CDR3 reads TGCAGTGCTATAACAGAGCCCAATCAGCCCCAGCATTTT. Encoded protein: CSAITEPNQPQHF.

This clonotype has at least ten counts. The chain couples TRBV12-3 or TRBV12-4 to TRBJ1-2; weak D call: TRBD1 (6 bases). CDR3 length: 13 residues. The V and J ends lost 3 bases and 6 bases respectively, with 11 bases between them. DNA for the CDR3: TGTGCCAGCAGTTTCGACAGGTCAAATGGCTACACCTTC. Translated, it gives CASSFDRSNGYTF.

Remarks on this clonotype: A read error is possible here, since a much larger clone lies one base away. This is likely a read error, given that the CDR3 carries no conserved phenylalanine or tryptophan at its end. The V call is TRBV3-1, the J call TRBJ2-1, with TRBD1 as a possible D gene (6 bases). The CDR3 is made up of 13 amino acids. Looked up from germline, CDR1 is LGHDT and CDR2 is YNNKEL (reference sequence). V was trimmed by 5 bases and J by 2 bases, leaving 7 bases between them. In nucleotides, the CDR3 is TGTGCCAGCAGCGGACAGCCCTACAATGAGCAGTTCTCC. Its translation: CASSGQPYNEQFS.

The rearrangement joins TRBV28 to TRBJ2-2; D perhaps matches TRBD1 (5 bases). This CDR3 contains 17 residues. V lost 2 bases and J lost 0, with 13 bases in between. Germline CDR1 and CDR2: MDHEN and SYDVKM. The CDR3 bases are TGTGCCAGCAGTTTACTGGGGCGATCCGCGAACACCGGGGAGCTGTTTTTT. Its protein is CASSLLGRSANTGELFF.

This clonotype showed up many times. The genes are TRBV2 and TRBJ2-1; possible D gene TRBD1, 5 bases. The V and J ends lost 6 bases and 6 bases respectively, with 15 bases between them. The germline gives CDR1 SNHLY, CDR2 FYNNEI. The CDR3 consists of 14 residues. The CDR3 DNA follows: TGTGCCAGCAGCGCGACCTGGGGCGTCAATGAGCAGTTCTTC. Translation gives CASSATWGVNEQFF.

In its sample, this clonotype was seen a few times. The rearrangement joins TRBV28 to TRBJ1-2, with TRBD1 matching over 7 bases. Germline V CDR1 and CDR2: MDHEN, SYDVKM. The CDR3 consists of 15 residues. V was clipped by 6 bases and J by 0 bases; unmatched bases: 7. CDR3 DNA sequence: TGTGCCAGCAGAGATGGGACAGCCGCTAACTATGGCTACACCTTC. Translating gives CASRDGTAANYGYTF.

The sample holds many counts of this clonotype. The gene calls are TRBV5-5 and TRBJ2-3; 8 bases map to TRBD1. J gave up 7 bases and V 1 base, and 11 bases lay outside the gene matches. The germline gives CDR1 SGHKS, CDR2 YYEKEE (reference sequence). The CDR3 spans 16 residues. The chain's CDR3 is CASSLSGQGMGHTQYF. The CDR3 DNA sequence: TGTGCCAGCAGCTTGTCCGGACAGGGTATGGGTCATACGCAGTATTTT.

In its sample, this clonotype was seen many times. CDR3 bases: TGTGCCAGCAGTCGGAATCAGGGGGCGCGCGATACGCAGTATTTT. This gives the protein CASSRNQGARDTQYF. The J gene is TRBJ2-3, the V gene TRBV12-3 or TRBV12-4; 8 bases match TRBD1. The length of the CDR3 is 15 residues. Trimming at V came to 5 bases and at J to 6 bases, leaving 10 bases not matched to a gene.

This clonotype was found many times. The chain recombines TRBV2 with TRBJ2-5; 14 nucleotides match TRBD2. The germline gives CDR1 SNHLY, CDR2 FYNNEI. There are 16 residues in the CDR3. V gave up 4 bases and J gave up 1 base; unmatched junction bases: 2. CDR3 DNA sequence: TGTGCCAGCAGTGGGGGGACTAGCGGGAGCCAAGAGACCCAGTACTTC. This encodes CASSGGTSGSQETQYF.

In its sample, this clonotype was seen a few times. The genes are TRBV6-2 or TRBV6-3 and TRBJ2-3, with 8 positions matching TRBD2. Per germline, CDR1 MNHEY and CDR2 SVGEGT. V trimming: 0 bases; J trimming: 4 bases; junction bases outside the gene matches: 18. The CDR3 spans 20 residues. The DNA for the CDR3 is TGTGCCAGCAGTTACTCGCTCGGGGCGGGAGGCGCAACACGGGCAGATACGCAGTATTTT. Translation: CASSYSLGAGGATRADTQYF.

The rearrangement uses TRBV7-9 and TRBJ2-6; the match to TRBD1 covers 12 bases. Germline CDR1 SEHNR, CDR2 FQNEAQ (reference sequence). The CDR3 sequence is 18 residues long. J was trimmed by 3 bases and V by 5 bases; bases with no gene match: 8. CDR3 loop: CASSHSGQGAIGANVLTF. CDR3 coding DNA: TGTGCCAGCAGCCACTCGGGACAGGGGGCGATTGGGGCCAACGTCCTGACTTTC.

For this clonotype: It may be a read error: a sequence one base away is much more abundant. V usage is TRBV11-2 and J usage is TRBJ2-2; 7 nucleotides align to TRBD1. CDR1 and CDR2 from the germline V gene are SGHAT and FQNNGV. The CDR3 totals 16 residues. CDR3 protein: CASSFQTGSNIGELFF. DNA for the CDR3: TGTGCCAGCAGCTTTCAGACAGGGTCGAACATCGGGGAGCTGTTTTTT.

This clonotype was seen many times. The rearrangement uses TRBV6-1 and TRBJ2-7, with 7 bases lining up with TRBD1. CDR1 and CDR2 (germline): MNHNS, SASEGT. Trimming cost V 8 bases and J 6 bases; bases outside gene matches: 13. The CDR3 has 14 residues. In nucleotides, the CDR3 is TGTGCCAGCTATACCGGGACAGCAACGGTCGAGCAGTACTTC. Translating it yields CASYTGTATVEQYF.

This chain joins TRBV20-1 and TRBJ2-1, with D uncertain. This CDR3 has 11 amino acids. The germline CDR1 and CDR2 sequences are DFQATT and SNEGSKA (reference sequence). The V end lost 7 bases, the J end lost 0 bases, and 4 bases lay between the germline ends. The CDR3 spells CSGPSYNEQFF. CDR3 DNA: TGCAGTGGCCCCTCCTACAATGAGCAGTTCTTC.

This clonotype has at least ten counts. The chain carries TRBV28 and TRBJ2-7; the D gene could be TRBD1 or TRBD2 (5 bases each). In germline, CDR1 is MDHEN, CDR2 SYDVKM. The CDR3 is 13 amino acids. Trimming took 3 bases from V and 2 from J, leaving 8 bases between them. CDR3 protein: CASSLGPAYEQYF. The CDR3 coding sequence is TGTGCCAGCAGTTTGGGACCCGCCTACGAGCAGTACTTC.

This clonotype was seen ten or more times. The chain recombines TRBV24-1 with TRBJ1-1; a possible D gene is TRBD1 (6 bases). V was pared by 3 bases and J by 3 bases, with 10 bases between. CDR3 length: 14 residues. Germline CDR1 KGHDR, CDR2 SFDVKD. The CDR3 DNA reads TGTGCCACCAGTGATACAGGGAGAGACACTGAAGCTTTCTTT. This encodes CATSDTGRDTEAFF.

This clonotype was observed a few times. The rearrangement joins TRBV5-4 to TRBJ2-1, with D possibly being TRBD2 (5 bases). The CDR3 is 14 amino acids. Trimming shortened V by 0 bases and J by 8 bases, and 12 bases separated the two germline ends. The germline CDR1 and CDR2 sequences are SGHNT and YYREEE (reference sequence). CDR3: CASSLGVTMDEQFF. The CDR3, as DNA: TGTGCCAGCAGCTTGGGGGTGACTATGGATGAGCAGTTCTTC.